The 25 T cell receptor beta chains below all came from one sample that was sequenced in a study of cytomegalovirus exposure and HLA in healthy donors. PCR amplification relied on 60 Vbeta primers (plus 13 Jbeta primers). The data were produced by immunoSEQ multiplex PCR, yet TCRdb's version contains in-frame clones alone and is incomplete. Counted here are about 180,000 clones, 76% occurring once; the ten biggest clones make up 2% to 2.5%. The sequencing sample was made of PBMCs. The source is a woman under 40 in good health and CMV-seropositive.

V and J are TRBV11-1 and TRBJ2-7; D is ambiguous. The germline gives CDR1 SGHAT, CDR2 FQDESV (reference sequence). V lost 2 bases, J lost 4 bases, and 12 bases lay in between. This CDR3 contains 14 residues. The CDR3 nucleotides read TGTGCCAGCAGCTTACGCCTAGTCGGGTACGAGCAGTACTTC. Translation: CASSLRLVGYEQYF.

A word on this clone: Other nucleotide sequences from this sample produce the same CDR3. J is TRBJ2-7 and V is TRBV15; 8 nucleotides agree with TRBD1. CDR3 size: 14 residues. Germline V lookup: CDR1 LNHNV, CDR2 YYDKDF (reference sequence). The V and J ends lost 0 bases and 4 bases, in that order; junction bases with no gene match: 2. The CDR3 sequence is CATSRDRGLYEQYF. The CDR3 nucleotides read TGTGCCACCAGCAGAGACAGGGGGCTATACGAGCAGTACTTC.

Concerning this clone: Germline is not matched at one junction end, which may reflect a read error. J is TRBJ2-4 and V is TRBV7-8; D perhaps matches TRBD2 (5 bases). The CDR3 loop spans 13 amino acids. Germline-derived CDR1 and CDR2 are SGHVS and FQNEAQ. The CDR3 here is CASSSDGKNSQYF. CDR3 nucleotide sequence: TGTGCCAGCAGCTCGGACGGGAAAAACAGTCAGTACTTC.

The sample holds one count of this clone. This sequence joins TRBV7-2 and TRBJ2-7, with D possibly being TRBD2 (7 bases). There are 15 residues in the CDR3. V lost 6 bases and J lost 0, with 15 bases in between. Germline values: CDR1 SGHTA, CDR2 FQGNSA. CDR3 amino acids: CASRDGGRSSYEQYF. The CDR3 nucleotides read TGTGCCAGCAGGGACGGGGGGCGGAGCTCCTACGAGCAGTACTTC.

This rearrangement joins TRBV5-1 to TRBJ1-6, with 8 nucleotides matching TRBD1. Germline CDR1 SGHRS, CDR2 YFSETQ. Trimming removed 4 bases from V and 8 bases from J; junction bases left unmatched: 17. The CDR3 covers 18 residues. CDR3 in DNA: TGCGCCAGCAGCGTGACGACCCTTGGACAGGGAAGCGATTCACCCCTCCACTTT. Its translation is CASSVTTLGQGSDSPLHF. The variable domain in full, completed from reference TRBV5-1 and TRBJ1-6, reads KAGVTQTPRYLIKTRGQQVTLSCSPISGHRSVSWYQQTPGQGLQFLFEYFSETQRNKGNFPGRFSGRQFSNSRSEMNVSTLELGDSALYLCASSVTTLGQGSDSPLHFGNGTRLTVT.

The rearrangement uses TRBV28 and TRBJ2-7, with TRBD1 matching over 10 bases. The CDR3 contains 15 residues. CDR1 is MDHEN and CDR2 is SYDVKM in the germline V gene. Trimming at V came to 3 bases and at J to 6 bases, leaving 8 bases not matched to a gene. In DNA form, the CDR3 reads TGTGCCAGCAGTTTCCAAGGGACAGGGGCGCGCGAGCAGTACTTC. Protein: CASSFQGTGAREQYF.

The chain employs TRBV6-6 and TRBJ2-7; 7 nucleotides match TRBD1. The CDR3 totals 15 residues. Per germline, CDR1 MNHNY and CDR2 SVGAGI (reference sequence). V trimming: 2 bases; J trimming: 0 bases; junction bases outside the gene matches: 4. The CDR3: CASSYGQASSYEQYF. The CDR3 coding sequence is TGTGCCAGCAGTTACGGACAGGCCAGCTCCTACGAGCAGTACTTC.

This sequence joins TRBV19 and TRBJ2-1; TRBD1 aligns across 10 bases. Germline V gene lookup returns CDR1 LNHDA and CDR2 SQIVND (reference sequence). The CDR3 length is 16 residues. The V gene end was trimmed by 6 bases and the J gene end by 6 bases; junction bases not matched to a gene: 11. CDR3 coding DNA: TGTGCCAGTAGCGTTCGACAGGGGGCGACCACCAATGAGCAGTTCTTC. Encoded protein: CASSVRQGATTNEQFF.

The chain combines TRBV7-6 with TRBJ1-1, with D perhaps TRBD1 (6 bases). The length of the CDR3 is 14 residues. Trimming removed 4 bases at V and 8 bases at J, with 17 bases between. Germline loops: CDR1 SGHVS, CDR2 FNYEAQ. This CDR3 is CASSSEAQGREAFF. CDR3 DNA: TGTGCCAGCAGCTCGGAGGCTCAGGGGCGGGAAGCTTTCTTT.

The chain employs TRBV11-2 and TRBJ1-6, with TRBD1 identical over 10 bases. V was pared by 6 bases and J by 9 bases, with 8 bases of the junction left unmatched. The CDR3 runs 15 residues. From germline, CDR1 is SGHAT and CDR2 FQNNGV. CDR3: CASRNMGQGSSPLHF. The CDR3 nucleotides are TGTGCCAGCAGAAATATGGGACAGGGGAGTTCACCCCTCCACTTT.

The gene calls are TRBV27 and TRBJ1-5; no firm D call. Germline V gene lookup returns CDR1 MNHEY and CDR2 SMNVEV (reference sequence). V dropped 2 bases and J dropped 4 bases, with 9 bases sitting between them. CDR3 length: 14 amino acids. For the CDR3, the DNA is TGTGCCAGCAGTTTAGTAGGGAGGAATCAGCCCCAGCATTTT. Translated: CASSLVGRNQPQHF.

The chain uses TRBV29-1 and TRBJ2-1; 14 nucleotides match TRBD2. The length of the CDR3 is 15 residues. The junction had 4 bases not matched to a gene; V was cut back by 3 bases and J by 6 bases. Germline assignment: CDR1 SQVTM and CDR2 ANQGSEA. In DNA, the CDR3 is TGCAGCGTTGAGCTGGGACTAGCGGGGGTCAATGAGCAGTTCTTC. Encoded protein: CSVELGLAGVNEQFF.

This chain links TRBV4-2 with TRBJ1-4, with 8 bases identical to TRBD1. CDR1 and CDR2 (germline): LGHNA, YNFKEQ. V lost 7 bases, J lost 8 bases, and 6 bases stayed unmatched. There are 13 residues in the CDR3. This chain's CDR3 is CASTASGGEKLFF. The DNA of the CDR3 is TGTGCCAGCACTGCGTCAGGGGGCGAAAAACTGTTTTTT.

In this sample, this clone turned up once. The chain joins TRBV7-2 to TRBJ2-1; D remains ambiguous. Germline V lookup: CDR1 SGHTA, CDR2 FQGNSA. V lost 1 base to trimming and J lost 2 bases, with 6 bases between them. This CDR3 has 14 residues. The CDR3: CASSLDQAYNEQFF. The CDR3 DNA is TGTGCCAGCAGCTTAGACCAGGCCTACAATGAGCAGTTCTTC.

This chain connects TRBV5-1 to TRBJ2-1; D possibly corresponds to TRBD2 (7 bases). CDR1 SGHRS and CDR2 YFSETQ come from the germline V gene. Between the trimmed V and J ends, which lost 4 bases and 7 bases, there was a span of 21 bases. This CDR3 has 16 amino acids. The CDR3, as DNA: TGCGCCAGCAGCCCCCTGGGGGGGGCCGGTTGGAATGAGCAGTTCTTC. This gives the protein CASSPLGGAGWNEQFF.

V and J are TRBV5-1 and TRBJ1-2; D is ambiguous. This CDR3 has 13 residues. The V end was cut by 4 bases, the J end by 0 bases, with 7 bases between. Per the germline V gene, CDR1 is SGHRS and CDR2 is YFSETQ. CDR3 in amino acids: CASSPTSNYGYTF. CDR3 in DNA: TGCGCCAGCAGCCCGACTTCTAACTATGGCTACACCTTC.

The genes are TRBV6-5 and TRBJ1-4; 7 nucleotides match TRBD1. This CDR3 is built from 14 residues. Germline trimming cut 5 bases from V and 10 bases from J; bases unmatched to any gene: 10. CDR1 is MNHEY, CDR2 SVGAGI, per germline. The CDR3 DNA sequence: TGTGCCAGCAGTCTAAGGACAGGTCTGGGAAAACTGTTTTTT. Translating it yields CASSLRTGLGKLFF.

This sequence joins TRBV21-1 and TRBJ2-3; no DNA check was done on the table's D call, TRBD2. TRBV21-1 is a pseudogene. The CDR3 is 16 residues long. CDR3 region: CASSKVVSGGPDTQYF. CDR3 bases: TGTGCCAGCAGCAAAGTAGTTAGCGGGGGACCAGATACGCAGTATTTT.

The rearrangement uses TRBV13 and TRBJ2-3; 7 bases line up with TRBD1. The CDR3 loop spans 17 amino acids. V trimming: 4 bases; J trimming: 1 base; junction bases outside the gene matches: 11. Germline CDR1 and CDR2: PRHDT and FYEKMQ (reference sequence). The DNA for the CDR3 is TGTGCCAGCAGCTATACGACAGGGCGAGGAGGCACAGATACGCAGTATTTT. Residues: CASSYTTGRGGTDTQYF.

The sample holds a few counts of this clone. The J gene is TRBJ1-1, the V gene TRBV4-1, with D hard to call. The CDR3 totals 16 residues. The germline V gene has CDR1 MGHRA and CDR2 YSYEKL. V lost 0 bases, J lost 6 bases, and 17 bases lay in between. The CDR3: CASSQEHSGYFAEAFF. The CDR3, as DNA: TGCGCCAGCAGCCAAGAGCATTCAGGTTATTTCGCTGAAGCTTTCTTT.

The V and J genes are TRBV4-1 and TRBJ2-2; TRBD1 is a possible D gene (6 bases). From germline, CDR1 is MGHRA and CDR2 YSYEKL. The CDR3 runs 17 residues. Trimming took 0 bases from V and 6 from J, leaving 17 bases between them. The DNA of the CDR3 is TGCGCCAGCAGCCAAGACGTGCAGGGGAGTTTTTCCGGGGAGCTGTTTTTT. Translating it yields CASSQDVQGSFSGELFF.

This clone was seen more than once but under ten times. This chain joins TRBV2 and TRBJ2-5; 10 bases line up with TRBD2. V lost 4 bases to trimming and J lost 2 bases; unmatched junction nucleotides: 1. The CDR3 is 14 amino acids. Per the germline V gene, CDR1 is SNHLY and CDR2 is FYNNEI. The CDR3 region is CASSAAGGQETQYF. The CDR3 nucleotides read TGTGCCAGCAGTGCAGCGGGGGGGCAAGAGACCCAGTACTTC.

This sequence joins TRBV7-3 and TRBJ2-1, with 8 bases aligning to TRBD1. CDR3 length: 13 amino acids. Trimming cost V 6 bases and J 8 bases; bases outside gene matches: 6. Germline V gene lookup returns CDR1 SGHTA and CDR2 FQGTGA. The CDR3 spells CASSRLQGDEQFF. The CDR3, as DNA: TGTGCCAGCAGTCGACTACAGGGGGATGAGCAGTTCTTC.

The chain has TRBV13 and TRBJ2-1, with D perhaps TRBD2 (6 bases). The germline gives CDR1 PRHDT, CDR2 FYEKMQ (reference sequence). The V and J ends lost 1 base and 0 bases respectively, with 13 bases between them. The CDR3 is made up of 17 amino acids. In DNA form, the CDR3 reads TGTGCCAGCAGCTTAGTTTTGCGGGGTAGCTCCTACAATGAGCAGTTCTTC. It codes for CASSLVLRGSSYNEQFF.

For this clone: This same CDR3 is encoded by further DNA sequences in the sample. The chain links TRBV18 to TRBJ1-1; TRBD1 might be the D (6 bases). The CDR3 has 15 amino acids. Germline CDR1 is KGHSH and CDR2 is LQKENI. Trimming removed 1 base at V and 3 bases at J, with 12 bases between. CDR3 residues: CASSPQGGGDTEAFF. DNA for the CDR3: TGTGCCAGCTCACCACAAGGGGGAGGGGACACTGAAGCTTTCTTT. The whole variable domain, filled in from reference TRBV18 and TRBJ1-1, reads NAGVMQNPRHLVRRRGQEARLRCSPMKGHSHVYWYRQLPEEGLKFMVYLQKENIIDESGMPKERFSAEFPKEGPSILRIQQVVRGDSAAYFCASSPQGGGDTEAFFGQGTRLTVV.